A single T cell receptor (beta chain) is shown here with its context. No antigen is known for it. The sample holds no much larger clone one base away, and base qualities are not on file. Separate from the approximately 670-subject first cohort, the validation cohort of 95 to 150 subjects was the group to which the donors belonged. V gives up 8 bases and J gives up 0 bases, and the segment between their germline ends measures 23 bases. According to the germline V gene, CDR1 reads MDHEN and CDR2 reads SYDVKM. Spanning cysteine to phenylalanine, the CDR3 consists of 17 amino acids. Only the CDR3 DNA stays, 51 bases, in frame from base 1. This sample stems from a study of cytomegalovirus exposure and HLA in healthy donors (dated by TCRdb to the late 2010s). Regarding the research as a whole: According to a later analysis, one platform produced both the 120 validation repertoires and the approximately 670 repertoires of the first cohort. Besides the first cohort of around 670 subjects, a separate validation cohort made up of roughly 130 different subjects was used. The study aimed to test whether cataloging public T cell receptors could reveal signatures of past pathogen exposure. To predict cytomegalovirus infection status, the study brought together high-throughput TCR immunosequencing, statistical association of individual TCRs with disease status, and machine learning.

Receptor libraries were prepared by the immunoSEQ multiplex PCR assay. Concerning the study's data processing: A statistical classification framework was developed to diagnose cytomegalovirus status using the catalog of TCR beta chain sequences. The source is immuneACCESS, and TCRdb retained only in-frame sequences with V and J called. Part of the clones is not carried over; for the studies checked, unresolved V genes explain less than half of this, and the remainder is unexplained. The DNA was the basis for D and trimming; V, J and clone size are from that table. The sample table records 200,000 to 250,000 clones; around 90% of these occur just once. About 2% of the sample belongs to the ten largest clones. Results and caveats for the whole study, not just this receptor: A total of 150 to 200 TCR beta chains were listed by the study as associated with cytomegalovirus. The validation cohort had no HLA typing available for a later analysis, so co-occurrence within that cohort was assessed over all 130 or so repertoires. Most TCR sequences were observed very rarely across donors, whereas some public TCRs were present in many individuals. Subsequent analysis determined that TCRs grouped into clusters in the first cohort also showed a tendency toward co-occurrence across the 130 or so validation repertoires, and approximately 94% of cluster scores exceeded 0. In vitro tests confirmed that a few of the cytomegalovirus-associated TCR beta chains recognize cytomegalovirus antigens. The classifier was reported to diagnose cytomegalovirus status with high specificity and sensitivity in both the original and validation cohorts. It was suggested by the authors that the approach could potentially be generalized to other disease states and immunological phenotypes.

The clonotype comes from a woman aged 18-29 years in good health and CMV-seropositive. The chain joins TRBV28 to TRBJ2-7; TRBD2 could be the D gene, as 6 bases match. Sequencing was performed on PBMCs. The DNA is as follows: TGTGCCAGCGTGGGGGGAGCGGCGGAGGAGAGCTCCTACGAGCAGTACTTC. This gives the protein CASVGGAAEESSYEQYF.